These T cell receptor beta chains were read from a single sample in a study of shared T cell receptors in the human thymus. Libraries were prepared by immunoSEQ multiplex PCR; TCRdb keeps only in-frame clonotypes and omits some of them. Of 550,000 to 800,000 clones in the sample, 70% to 90% were seen once. The same sample was also used in a study of human thymus T cells.

Sequences were obtained from thymocytes. The source of these receptors is a girl under two years old with a congenital heart defect. The CDR3 runs from the conserved cysteine through the conserved F or W. Fields, in order: J gene, D gene, clone size, V gene, CDR3 protein, CDR3 DNA. The D gene is left open where the match is weak. A row's size may be missing; if present it is once, few, many or a size class.

TRBJ1-6 . . TRBV4-1 CASSQNEGSSYNSPLHF TGCGCCAGCAGCCAAAATGAGGGCAGCTCCTATAATTCACCCCTCCACTTT
TRBJ2-7 . few TRBV6-6 CASSWGRDGYEQYF TGTGCCAGCAGTTGGGGCAGAGATGGCTACGAGCAGTACTTC
TRBJ2-7 . . TRBV4-1 CASSQKGSRYEQYF TGCGCCAGCAGCCAAAAGGGGTCCAGGTACGAGCAGTACTTC
TRBJ1-1 TRBD1 . TRBV5-1 CASSFRQGASNTEAFF TGCGCCAGCAGCTTCCGGCAGGGGGCGTCGAACACTGAAGCTTTCTTT
TRBJ1-1 . . TRBV7-3 CASSSHIGREAEAFF TGTGCCAGCAGCTCTCACATAGGGCGGGAGGCTGAAGCTTTCTTT
TRBJ1-3 . once TRBV7-8 CASSFTDFSGNTIYF TGTGCCAGCAGCTTCACGGACTTCTCTGGAAACACCATATATTTT
TRBJ2-5 . . TRBV5-1 CASSLDGQGGETQYF TGCGCCAGCAGCTTGGACGGGCAGGGAGGAGAGACCCAGTACTTC
TRBJ1-6 TRBD1 . TRBV11-2 CASSSRTGYASSPLHF TGTGCCAGCAGCTCAAGGACAGGGTACGCTAGTTCACCCCTCCACTTT
TRBJ2-1 TRBD2 . TRBV10-1 CASSGKLAATYNEQFF TGCGCCAGCAGTGGAAAACTAGCGGCCACCTACAATGAGCAGTTCTTC
TRBJ1-6 . once TRBV7-3 CASSLLSNSPLHF TGTGCCAGCAGCTTACTAAGTAATTCACCCCTCCACTTT
TRBJ1-2 TRBD1 . TRBV6-5 CASSHPGQGMRGYTF TGTGCCAGCAGTCACCCGGGACAGGGAATGAGGGGCTACACCTTC
TRBJ1-2 TRBD1 . TRBV2 CASSEGPGTGVGYTF TGTGCCAGCAGTGAAGGTCCCGGGACAGGGGTTGGCTACACCTTC
TRBJ1-1 . . TRBV7-9 CASSKPRNTEAFF TGTGCCAGCAGCAAACCGAGGAACACTGAAGCTTTCTTT
TRBJ1-4 TRBD1 . TRBV6-1 CASSEDFGTGLTTNEKLFF TGTGCCAGCAGTGAAGATTTTGGGACAGGGTTGACCACTAATGAAAAACTGTTTTTT
TRBJ1-4 TRBD1 once TRBV29-1 CSVGRGLEDEKLFF TGCAGCGTTGGGAGGGGGCTCGAGGATGAAAAACTGTTTTTT
TRBJ1-2 TRBD1 . TRBV7-9 CASSLGTSQGYYGYTF TGTGCCAGCAGCTTAGGTACCTCACAGGGGTACTATGGCTACACCTTC
TRBJ1-4 . . TRBV11-3 CASITRGGKPVTNEKLFF TGTGCCAGCATTACGAGGGGGGGGAAACCGGTCACTAATGAAAAACTGTTTTTT
TRBJ1-1 TRBD1 . TRBV2 CATGTGWVEAFF TGTGCCACCGGGACAGGGTGGGTAGAAGCTTTCTTT
TRBJ1-2 TRBD1 few TRBV9 CASSRTGQGVDGYTF TGTGCCAGCAGCAGAACGGGACAGGGGGTGGATGGCTACACCTTC
TRBJ2-5 . . TRBV2 CASSDAGGRETQYF TGTGCCAGCAGTGACGCAGGGGGGAGGGAGACCCAGTACTTC
TRBJ1-1 . . TRBV7-9 CASSFRPASTEAFF TGTGCCAGCAGCTTTCGCCCAGCGAGCACTGAAGCTTTCTTT
TRBJ1-3 . . TRBV21-1 CASSKRAGGNTIYF TGTGCCAGCAGCAAAAGGGCGGGGGGAAACACCATATATTTT
TRBJ1-4 . . TRBV7-6 CASSCQPGHRNEKLFF TGTGCCAGCAGCTGCCAGCCGGGACACCGTAATGAAAAACTGTTTTTT
TRBJ2-1 TRBD2 . TRBV19 CASSGGGVLNEQFF TGTGCCAGTAGCGGGGGAGGGGTTTTGAATGAGCAGTTCTTC